These 2 T cell receptor beta chains were sequenced from one sample in a study of cytomegalovirus exposure and HLA in healthy donors. PCR employed 60 Vbeta and 13 Jbeta primers. Profiling relied on immunoSEQ multiplex PCR, and the TCRdb table lists in-frame clones only, not all of them. The sample lists about 190,000 clones, approximately 81% occurring once. The sample consisted of PBMCs. These receptors were obtained from a boy aged 2 to 9 in good health and CMV-seronegative.

V is TRBV27 and J is TRBJ2-1; no clear D gene. Germline V lookup: CDR1 MNHEY, CDR2 SMNVEV (reference sequence). The V end was cut by 5 bases, the J end by 3 bases, with 11 bases between. CDR3 length equals 14 residues. In DNA form, the CDR3 reads TGTGCCAGCAGTACTTCCAGGTACTACAATGAGCAGTTCTTC. Translated: CASSTSRYYNEQFF.

The J gene is TRBJ1-1, the V gene TRBV2; D unresolved. V lost 2 bases to trimming and J lost 0 bases, with 10 bases between them. Germline lookup yields CDR1 SNHLY and CDR2 FYNNEI. The CDR3 runs to 15 residues. DNA of the CDR3: TGTGCCAGCAGTGAATTCGGCGGGATGAACACTGAAGCTTTCTTT. It yields the protein CASSEFGGMNTEAFF.